Reported below is one T cell receptor (beta chain). The sample belongs to a study of blood T cell repertoires in COVID-19. The CDR3 covers 13 residues. V trimming: 6 bases; J trimming: 10 bases; junction bases outside the gene matches: 6. CDR1 is MGHDK, CDR2 SYGVNS, per germline. In the study's own analysis: Amplifying reference gene primers gave estimates of nucleated cell counts. Libraries were prepared by immunoSEQ multiplex PCR; TCRdb keeps only in-frame clonotypes and omits some of them. D and trimming were read from the DNA, whereas the V and J calls and clone size are those reported in that table. The sample includes a few hundred thousand clones, 90% of them seen just once.

The origin of this receptor is a man aged 25 to 40 who had been exposed to COVID-19. The source material was PBMCs or T cells enriched from blood (not recorded which). V and J are TRBV25-1 and TRBJ1-2; 12 nucleotides agree with TRBD1. DNA of the CDR3: TGTGCCAGCAGCCGGGACAGGGGGCCTGACTACACCTTC. Translated: CASSRDRGPDYTF.